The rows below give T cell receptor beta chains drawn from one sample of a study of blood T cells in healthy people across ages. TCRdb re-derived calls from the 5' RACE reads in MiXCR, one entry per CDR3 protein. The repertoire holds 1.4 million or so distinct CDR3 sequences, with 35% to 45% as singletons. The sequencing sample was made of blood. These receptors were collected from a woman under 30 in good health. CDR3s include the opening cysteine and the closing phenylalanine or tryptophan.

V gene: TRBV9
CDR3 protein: CSSSVGGSLVDTQYF

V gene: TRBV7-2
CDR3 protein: CASSSLISSYEQYF

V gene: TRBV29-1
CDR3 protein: CSGSTGVILTEAFF

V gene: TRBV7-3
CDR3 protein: CASSVALASHEQYF

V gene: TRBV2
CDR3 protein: CASSFQTYSSYEQYF

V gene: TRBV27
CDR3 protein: CASSRFPGQGLNTEAFF

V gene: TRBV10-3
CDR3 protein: CAISVRDTYQPQHF

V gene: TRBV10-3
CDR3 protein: CAKPTGATGDTQYF

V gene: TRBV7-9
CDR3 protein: CASSPRDRSYEQYF

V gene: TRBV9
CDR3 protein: CASSVGRAGSNEQFF

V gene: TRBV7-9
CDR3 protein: CASSPRTGRAYEQYF

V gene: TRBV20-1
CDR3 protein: CSASAGEPGANVLTF

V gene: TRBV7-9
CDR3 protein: CASSSNRQGRFTEAFF

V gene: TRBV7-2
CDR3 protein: CASSLKPYEQYF

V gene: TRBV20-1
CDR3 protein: CSAKSTTNYGYTF

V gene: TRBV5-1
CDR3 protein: CASSLDGHPNYGYTF

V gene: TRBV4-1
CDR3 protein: CASTPGASLTYEQYF

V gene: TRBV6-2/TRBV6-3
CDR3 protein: CASSYSQGAYYEQYF

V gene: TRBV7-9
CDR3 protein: CASSQVTGNNQPQHF

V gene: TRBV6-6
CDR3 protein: CASRRQGGYGYTF

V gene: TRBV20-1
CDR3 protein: CSAGISGGTRETQYF

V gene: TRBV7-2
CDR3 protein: CASSPATGLKTQYF

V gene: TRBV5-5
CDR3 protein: CASGLGGAVGGAFF

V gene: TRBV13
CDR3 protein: CASSLWVAGHPYEQYF

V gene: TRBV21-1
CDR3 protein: CASSKGRPGQPQHF

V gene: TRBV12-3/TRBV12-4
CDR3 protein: CASSPDGRNNEQYF

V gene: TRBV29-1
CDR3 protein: CSVEDLGGDYTF

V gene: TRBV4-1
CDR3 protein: CASSQDPAAPDTQYF

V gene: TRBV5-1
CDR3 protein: CASSKGLDLGTQYF

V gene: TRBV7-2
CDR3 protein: CASSSDRVLYGYTF

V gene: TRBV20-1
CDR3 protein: CSATPGLAGSYEQYF

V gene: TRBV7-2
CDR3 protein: CASSLRGANNYGYTF

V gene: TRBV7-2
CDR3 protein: CASSWRVTQQYF

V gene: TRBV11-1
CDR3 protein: CASTRGASGYAEHTQYF

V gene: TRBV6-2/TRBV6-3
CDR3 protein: CASSYEANTEAFF

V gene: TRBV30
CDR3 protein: CAWTHRDPQYEQYF

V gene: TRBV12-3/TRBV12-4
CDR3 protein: CASSSRVGGGETQYF

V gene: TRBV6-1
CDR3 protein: CASSDLIGRLGAFF

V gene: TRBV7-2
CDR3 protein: CASSSGNEQFF

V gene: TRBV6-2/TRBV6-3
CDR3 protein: CASSDDLPYNEQFF

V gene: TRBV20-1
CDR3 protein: CSARDLGGGELSYGYTF

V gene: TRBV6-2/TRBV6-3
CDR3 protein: CASSRPGQGRNQPQHF

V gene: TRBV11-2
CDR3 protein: CVSSLRVFPYEQYF

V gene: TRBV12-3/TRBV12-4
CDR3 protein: CASSSWGSSYNEQYF

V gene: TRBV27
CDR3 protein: CASSLGYRTDTQYF

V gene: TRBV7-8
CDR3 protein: CASSRWTGTNEKLFF

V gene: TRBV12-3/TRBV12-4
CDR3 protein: CASSLNLASDEQFF